This is a list of T cell receptor beta chains from one sample in a study of blood T cells in healthy people across ages. One entry per CDR3 protein, called by TCRdb with MiXCR from the 5' RACE reads. This table has more than 650,000 distinct CDR3 sequences, 22% appearing once. Sequenced: blood. These receptors originate from a man between 65 and 80 years old in good health. Both conserved end residues are part of each CDR3. A D gene is named only where the DNA matches it firmly. The size entry is marked missing in some rows and otherwise reads once, few, many or a size class.

clone_size j_call d_call v_call cdr3_nt cdr3_aa
few TRBJ2-5 - TRBV27 TGTGCCAGCAGTTTCGACAGTCGGGAGACCCAGTACTTC CASSFDSRETQYF
few TRBJ2-7 TRBD2 TRBV6-1 TGTGCCAGCAGTGATATAGCGGGGGGAAACCACGAGCAGTACTTC CASSDIAGGNHEQYF
- TRBJ2-3 TRBD2 TRBV19 TGTGCCAGTAGTTACTACTTGGGACTAGGTACAGATACGCAGTATTTT CASSYYLGLGTDTQYF
- TRBJ1-2 - TRBV20-1 TGCAGTGCTAGAGACCCAGATAACTATGGCTACACCTTC CSARDPDNYGYTF
few TRBJ1-1 - TRBV11-3 TGTGCCAGCAGCTTAGCGGCCGGTAATGAAGCTTTCTTT CASSLAAGNEAFF
- TRBJ2-4 - TRBV19 TGTGCCAGTAGTATACTCGTCAACTTCCTAGCCAAAAACATTCAGTACTTC CASSILVNFLAKNIQYF
few TRBJ1-1 - TRBV29-1 TGCAGCGTTGTTCGGATGAACACTGAAGCTTTCTTT CSVVRMNTEAFF
few TRBJ2-1 - TRBV6-6 TGTGCCAGCACCACCGGGACGGATTACAATGAGCAGTTCTTC CASTTGTDYNEQFF
few TRBJ1-1 - TRBV5-1 TGCGCCAGCAGCTTGACGGCAGGAAGAGCTTTCTTT CASSLTAGRAFF
few TRBJ2-5 TRBD2 TRBV18 TGTGCCAGCTCGCAGCGGGAGCTGTTCTTC CASSQRELFF
many TRBJ2-6 - TRBV28 TGTGCCAGCAGTTCTCCCGGGGGTACTGGGGCCAACGTCCTGACTTTC CASSSPGGTGANVLTF
- TRBJ2-1 TRBD2 TRBV6-5 TGTGCCAGCAGTTACTCTAGCGGGAAGAGCTCCTACAATGAGCAGTTCTTC CASSYSSGKSSYNEQFF
- TRBJ1-2 - TRBV3-1 TGTGCCAGCAGCCAAGATTCGCAGGGAAATGGCTACACCTTC CASSQDSQGNGYTF
- TRBJ1-2 - TRBV18 TGTGCCAGCTCACTGGAAGGGACGGGCAGCGGTGCCACCTTC CASSLEGTGSGATF